These 25 T cell receptor beta chains were sequenced from one sample in a study of blood T cell repertoires in COVID-19. Only in-frame clones appear in the TCRdb table, and some are missing; sequencing was by immunoSEQ multiplex PCR. The data contain over 250,000 clones, 87% of them singletons. The sequenced sample was peripheral blood. The receptors come from a woman aged 45-65 years with acute or convalescent COVID-19.

This clone has just a few counts. This chain joins TRBV4-1 and TRBJ2-2; 11 nucleotides match TRBD1. The CDR3 is 15 residues long. Germline CDR1 reads MGHRA; CDR2 reads YSYEKL. The V gene end was trimmed by 2 bases and the J gene end by 6 bases; junction bases not matched to a gene: 2. The CDR3 is CASSQQGQGAGELFF. The CDR3 DNA is TGCGCCAGCAGCCAACAGGGACAGGGGGCCGGGGAGCTGTTTTTT.

The chain has TRBV4-2 and TRBJ1-1; possible D gene TRBD1, 5 bases. The CDR3 is 14 amino acids. Trimming pared 1 base from V and 7 bases from J, leaving 13 bases between. Germline-derived CDR1 and CDR2 are LGHNA and YNFKEQ. The CDR3 bases are TGTGCCAGCAGCCAAGCATGGGCAGGGTATGAAGCTTTCTTT. Its translation: CASSQAWAGYEAFF.

This clone was seen more than once but under ten times. The chain combines TRBV18 with TRBJ1-1; TRBD1 is a possible D gene (6 bases). The V gene's germline CDR1 is KGHSH and CDR2 LQKENI. This CDR3 has 12 amino acids. V shed 6 bases and J shed 8 bases, with 13 bases lying between them. CDR3 sequence (DNA): TGTGCCAGCTCGCCTCAAACAGGGGAAGCTTTCTTT. This encodes CASSPQTGEAFF.

The chain uses TRBV10-3 and TRBJ1-6, with TRBD1 matching over 8 bases. CDR3 length equals 15 residues. V was pared by 10 bases and J by 6 bases, with 11 bases of the junction left unmatched. The germline CDR1 and CDR2 sequences are ENHRY and SYGVKD. The CDR3 protein is CATSLQGAGNSPLHF. The CDR3 region has the DNA TGTGCCACGAGCCTGCAGGGGGCTGGTAATTCACCCCTCCACTTT.

The chain has TRBV10-3 and TRBJ1-1; D remains ambiguous. The V end was cut by 7 bases, the J end by 3 bases, with 12 bases between. The length of the CDR3 is 13 residues. From germline, CDR1 is ENHRY and CDR2 SYGVKD. The CDR3 region is CAITTQVDTEAFF. The CDR3 DNA reads as TGTGCCATCACGACCCAGGTCGACACTGAAGCTTTCTTT.

The chain couples TRBV7-8 to TRBJ1-2; D is unresolved. Germline loops: CDR1 SGHVS, CDR2 FQNEAQ. The CDR3 consists of 15 residues. Trimming removed 5 bases at V and 8 bases at J, with 21 bases between. The CDR3 sequence: CASSPLVAPGGGYTF. Written as DNA, the CDR3 is TGTGCCAGCAGCCCCCTGGTGGCCCCGGGAGGGGGCTACACCTTC. Full variable domain (outside the CDR3, taken from reference TRBV7-8 and TRBJ1-2): GAGVSQSPRYKVAKRGQDVALRCDPISGHVSLFWYQQALGQGPEFLTYFQNEAQLDKSGLPSDRFFAERPEGSVSTLKIQRTQQEDSAVYLCASSPLVAPGGGYTFGSGTRLTVV.

The genes are TRBV24-1 and TRBJ2-1; 11 nucleotides match TRBD2. The germline V gene has CDR1 KGHDR and CDR2 SFDVKD. CDR3 length equals 16 residues. Trimming at V came to 4 bases and at J to 3 bases, leaving 4 bases not matched to a gene. Here the CDR3 DNA reads TGTGCCACCAGTGACACCGGGACTAGCGGCTACAATGAGCAGTTCTTC. It yields the protein CATSDTGTSGYNEQFF.

The rearrangement joins TRBV2 to TRBJ1-3, with no clear D. Per the germline V gene, CDR1 is SNHLY and CDR2 is FYNNEI. The CDR3 runs to 17 residues. Trimming cost V 4 bases and J 0 bases, with 16 bases left between them. CDR3 DNA sequence: TGTGCCAGCAGTGGATGGGGAGACGGGAGCTCTGGAAACACCATATATTTT. Its translation is CASSGWGDGSSGNTIYF.

This chain uses TRBV5-1 with TRBJ2-2, with D possibly TRBD2 on 7 matching bases. Germline values: CDR1 SGHRS, CDR2 YFSETQ. The V end was cut by 6 bases, the J end by 7 bases, with 16 bases between. The CDR3 runs 14 residues. Here the CDR3 DNA reads TGCGCCAGCAAAACGGGGGGCCTGGGCGGGGAGCTGTTTTTT. This gives the protein CASKTGGLGGELFF.

The CDR3 loop reads CASSVDQGRFPPQYF. The CDR3 nucleotides read TGTGCCAGCAGCGTAGATCAGGGGCGGTTCCCCCCCCAGTACTTC. This chain uses TRBV9 with TRBJ2-5, with D possibly matching TRBD1 (6 bases). V was clipped by 0 bases and J by 9 bases, with 18 bases between them. Germline values: CDR1 SGDLS, CDR2 YYNGEE. The CDR3 has 15 amino acids.

CDR3 coding DNA: TGTGCCAGCAGCCTCCCGGAAAGGGGCTCTCGATGCACCTTC. Translated: CASSLPERGSRCTF. This chain links TRBV4-2 with TRBJ1-2, with TRBD1 as a possible D gene (5 bases). Germline CDR1 is LGHNA and CDR2 is YNFKEQ. Trimming pared 4 bases from V and 13 bases from J, leaving 22 bases between. The CDR3 totals 14 residues.

The rearrangement uses TRBV9 and TRBJ1-5; 7 positions match TRBD1. Germline assignment: CDR1 SGDLS and CDR2 YYNGEE. This CDR3 spans 15 amino acids. V shed 3 bases and J 5 bases; nucleotides not matched to a gene: 8. DNA of the CDR3: TGTGCCAGCAGCGCCGAACAGGGGCCGTATCAGCCCCAGCATTTT. Translating gives CASSAEQGPYQPQHF. Full variable domain (remainder filled in from reference TRBV9 and TRBJ1-5): DSGVTQTPKHLITATGQRVTLRCSPRSGDLSVYWYQQSLDQGLQFLIQYYNGEERAKGNILERFSAQQFPDLHSELNLSSLELGDSALYFCASSAEQGPYQPQHFGDGTRLSIL.

The J gene is TRBJ2-4, the V gene TRBV23-1, with D tentatively TRBD1 (7 bases). TRBV23-1 carries the ORF label, with uncertain function. Trimming took 3 bases from V and 10 from J, leaving 22 bases between them. This CDR3 has 16 amino acids. The CDR3, as DNA: TGCGCCAGCAGTCAGGTTTGTTCGGGACTCAGGGGGATTCAGTACTTC. The encoded protein is CASSQVCSGLRGIQYF.

This chain links TRBV11-2 with TRBJ1-2, with D possibly matching TRBD1 (5 bases). This CDR3 is built from 11 residues. Germline CDR1 reads SGHAT; CDR2 reads FQNNGV. V was trimmed by 2 bases and J by 8 bases, leaving 6 bases between them. CDR3 protein: CASSLRTGYTF. The CDR3 nucleotides are TGTGCCAGCAGCTTACGGACAGGCTACACCTTC.

This rearrangement joins TRBV6-2 or TRBV6-3 to TRBJ2-1; TRBD1 is a possible D gene (5 bases). V was cut by 2 bases and J by 5 bases, with 19 bases left in between. Germline V gene data show CDR1 as MNHEY and CDR2 as SVGEGT. The CDR3 is 17 residues long. The chain's CDR3 is CASSYNLGQGFDNEQFF. CDR3 sequence (DNA): TGTGCCAGCAGTTACAATCTCGGGCAGGGCTTCGACAATGAGCAGTTCTTC.

The rearrangement links TRBV7-3 to TRBJ2-3; 10 bases line up with TRBD2. The CDR3 contains 15 residues. Germline lookup yields CDR1 SGHTA and CDR2 FQGTGA. Germline trimming cut 5 bases from V and 5 bases from J; bases unmatched to any gene: 7. Here the CDR3 reads CASSPSVAGGDTQYF. The CDR3 bases are TGTGCCAGCAGCCCCAGTGTAGCGGGAGGAGATACGCAGTATTTT.

In its sample, this clone was seen once. The gene calls are TRBV27 and TRBJ2-7; D may be TRBD1 (5 bases). Germline V gene lookup returns CDR1 MNHEY and CDR2 SMNVEV (reference sequence). The CDR3 runs to 14 residues. Between the trimmed V and J ends, which lost 5 bases and 3 bases, there was a span of 14 bases. The CDR3, as DNA: TGTGCCAGCAGTACAACAGGATTCCACTACGAGCAGTACTTC. Amino acids: CASSTTGFHYEQYF.

The J gene is TRBJ1-1, the V gene TRBV28; D perhaps matches TRBD1 (6 bases). V was shortened by 6 bases and J by 4 bases, with 18 bases between the two germline ends. Per the germline V gene, CDR1 is MDHEN and CDR2 is SYDVKM. The CDR3 runs 15 residues. DNA of the CDR3: TGTGCCAGCAGGAGGCAGGGGAGTGATCGCACTGAAGCTTTCTTT. This translates into CASRRQGSDRTEAFF.

The V gene is TRBV29-1, the J gene TRBJ1-1; 7 nucleotides match TRBD1. The CDR3 has 15 residues. The V gene's germline CDR1 is SQVTM and CDR2 ANQGSEA. J was trimmed by 4 bases and V by 1 base; bases with no gene match: 9. CDR3 in DNA: TGCAGCGTTGAAGGAGGGCCGACAGGGATCACTGAAGCTTTCTTT. This translates into CSVEGGPTGITEAFF. The full variable domain, its missing parts supplied by reference TRBV29-1 and TRBJ1-1, is SAVISQKPSRDICQRGTSLTIQCQVDSQVTMMFWYRQQPGQSLTLIATANQGSEATYESGFVIDKFPISRPNLTFSTLTVSNMSPEDSSIYLCSVEGGPTGITEAFFGQGTRLTVV.

The CDR3 here is CASSTAGQLWGEQYF. CDR3 coding DNA: TGTGCCAGCAGCACGGCGGGACAGCTATGGGGGGAGCAGTACTTC. The gene calls are TRBV7-2 and TRBJ2-7; D might be TRBD1 (7 bases). Trimming took 5 bases from V and 7 from J, leaving 21 bases between them. The CDR3 has 15 residues. Germline values: CDR1 SGHTA, CDR2 FQGNSA.

The chain carries TRBV2 and TRBJ1-5; 7 positions agree with TRBD1. V gave up 6 bases and J gave up 0 bases; unmatched junction bases: 5. The germline gives CDR1 SNHLY, CDR2 FYNNEI. The length of the CDR3 is 15 residues. The CDR3 reads CASSEYRGSNQPQHF. The CDR3 DNA reads as TGTGCCAGCAGCGAGTACAGGGGTAGCAATCAGCCCCAGCATTTT.

The chain has TRBV11-3 and TRBJ2-7; TRBD2 is a possible D gene (5 bases). V was trimmed by 3 bases and J by 0 bases, leaving 12 bases between them. In germline, CDR1 is SGHNT, CDR2 YENEEA. This CDR3 contains 15 residues. The CDR3 DNA follows: TGTGCCAGCAGCTTGGAGGCTGGGGTCTCCTACGAGCAGTACTTC. Its protein is CASSLEAGVSYEQYF.

The gene calls are TRBV27 and TRBJ2-7; 9 bases fit TRBD1. The CDR3 is made up of 14 amino acids. Unmatched junction bases numbered 3, after V lost 5 bases and J lost 1 base. Germline V gene data show CDR1 as MNHEY and CDR2 as SMNVEV (reference sequence). The CDR3 DNA sequence: TGTGCCAGCAGTCGACAGGGGGGGTCCTACGAGCAGTACTTC. Translating it yields CASSRQGGSYEQYF.

This clone was detected only a few times. CDR3 sequence (DNA): TGTGCCAGTAGTAACAGAGACTCTGGAAACACCATATATTTT. It is translated as CASSNRDSGNTIYF. The chain combines TRBV19 with TRBJ1-3; D is unresolved. Germline values: CDR1 LNHDA, CDR2 SQIVND (reference sequence). Trimming cost V 4 bases and J 0 bases, with 7 bases left between them. CDR3 length: 14 amino acids.

This clone occurred once. The chain carries TRBV6-1 and TRBJ1-2; possible D gene TRBD1, 6 bases. Germline CDR1 reads MNHNS; CDR2 reads SASEGT. The CDR3 totals 14 residues. Trimming took 2 bases from V and 5 from J, leaving 12 bases between them. In nucleotides, the CDR3 is TGTGCCAGCAGTGAAAATGGGGGCTGGTATGGCTACACCTTC. This gives the protein CASSENGGWYGYTF.